A selection of T cell receptor beta chains follows, all from one sample in a study of blood T cell repertoires in COVID-19. Libraries were prepared by immunoSEQ multiplex PCR; TCRdb keeps only in-frame clonotypes and omits some of them. The profile shows 250,000 to 350,000 clones, 86% of them singletons. The sequenced material came from peripheral blood. Receptors originate from a woman between 50 and 59 years old with acute or convalescent COVID-19. CDR3s include the opening cysteine and the closing phenylalanine or tryptophan. The D gene is left open where the match is weak. The listing skips clone size in some rows; elsewhere it reads once, few, many or a size class.

TRBJ1-2,TRBV24-1,NA,once,CATSDPDGENYGYTF,TGTGCCACCAGTGATCCCGACGGGGAAAACTATGGCTACACCTTC
TRBJ2-1,TRBV28,NA,NA,CASQLAGLNNEQFF,TGTGCCAGCCAACTAGCCGGGTTAAACAATGAGCAGTTCTTC
TRBJ2-1,TRBV24-1,NA,once,CATSDFGRGNEQFF,TGTGCCACCAGTGATTTTGGCAGGGGAAATGAGCAGTTCTTC
TRBJ2-3,TRBV30,TRBD2,few,CACAGAGTDTQYF,TGTGCCTGTGCGGGAGCTGGCACAGATACGCAGTATTTT
TRBJ1-2,TRBV28,NA,NA,CASSSHSYGYTF,TGTGCCAGCAGTTCTCACTCCTATGGCTACACCTTC
TRBJ2-1,TRBV24-1,NA,NA,CATSDLTGGGSNEQFF,TGTGCCACCAGTGATTTGACGGGGGGCGGAAGCAATGAGCAGTTCTTC
TRBJ1-3,TRBV27,NA,NA,CASSPQNSGNTIYF,TGTGCCAGCAGTCCTCAGAACTCTGGAAACACCATATATTTT
TRBJ2-7,TRBV18,TRBD2,NA,CASSPGSLAGAYEQYF,TGTGCCAGCTCACCAGGCAGCCTAGCGGGCGCCTACGAGCAGTACTTC
TRBJ2-1,TRBV5-1,TRBD1,NA,CASGNRDRRDEQFF,TGCGCCAGCGGTAACCGGGACAGAAGGGATGAGCAGTTCTTC
TRBJ2-7,TRBV11-2,NA,once,CASSFIGGLPYEQYF,TGTGCCAGCAGCTTCATAGGAGGCCTTCCCTACGAGCAGTACTTC
TRBJ2-5,TRBV7-2,NA,NA,CASSQRPGYQETQYF,TGTGCCAGCAGCCAACGCCCAGGGTACCAAGAGACCCAGTACTTC
TRBJ2-4,TRBV11-2,NA,NA,CASSPRQELAKNIQYF,TGTGCCAGCAGCCCTAGACAGGAACTAGCCAAAAACATTCAGTACTTC
TRBJ2-3,TRBV29-1,TRBD2,NA,CSVVSASGRFADTQYF,TGCAGCGTTGTGTCGGCTAGCGGGAGATTCGCAGATACGCAGTATTTT
TRBJ2-1,TRBV15,TRBD2,NA,CATSLAESSYNEQFF,TGTGCCACCAGTCTAGCGGAGAGCTCCTACAATGAGCAGTTCTTC
TRBJ1-1,TRBV5-1,NA,NA,CASSDRPNTEAFF,TGCGCCAGCAGCGACAGACCGAACACTGAAGCTTTCTTT
TRBJ2-7,TRBV15,TRBD2,NA,CATSRPGGAAYEQYF,TGTGCCACCAGCAGACCGGGAGGGGCAGCCTACGAGCAGTACTTC
TRBJ2-6,TRBV2,NA,once,CASADSTSGANVLTF,TGTGCCAGCGCGGACTCAACTTCTGGGGCCAACGTCCTGACTTTC
TRBJ2-5,TRBV5-1,TRBD1,NA,CASSLQGAGETQYF,TGCGCCAGCAGCCTACAGGGGGCTGGAGAGACCCAGTACTTC
TRBJ2-3,TRBV5-8,NA,once,CASSLALTAGSTDTQYF,TGTGCCAGCAGCTTGGCCCTAACGGCGGGAAGCACAGATACGCAGTATTTT
TRBJ2-1,TRBV30,NA,NA,CAWTGETEQFF,TGTGCCTGGACAGGGGAGACTGAGCAGTTCTTC
TRBJ2-1,TRBV3-1/TRBV3-2,NA,few,CASSPRTSIEDEQFF,TGTGCCAGCAGCCCCAGAACTAGTATTGAGGATGAGCAGTTCTTC
TRBJ2-1,TRBV14,NA,NA,CASSVKRLRGRGGVRYNEQFF,TGTGCCAGCAGCGTTAAACGTTTACGGGGGCGCGGGGGAGTTCGCTACAATGAGCAGTTCTTC
TRBJ1-5,TRBV28,NA,NA,CASTFGGGSNQPQHF,TGTGCCAGCACCTTCGGGGGGGGGAGCAATCAGCCCCAGCATTTT
TRBJ1-2,TRBV4-3,NA,NA,CASSQVATSYYGYTF,TGCGCCAGCAGCCAAGTTGCTACGTCCTACTATGGCTACACCTTC
TRBJ1-1,TRBV2,TRBD1,NA,CASTRDRGYNTEAFF,TGTGCCAGCACCCGGGACAGGGGCTATAACACTGAAGCTTTCTTT
TRBJ1-5,TRBV3-1/TRBV3-2,NA,few,CASSQEAGRGAQPQHF,TGTGCCAGCAGCCAAGAGGCTGGCCGCGGGGCTCAGCCCCAGCATTTT
TRBJ2-1,TRBV7-6,TRBD1,NA,CASSSQGAYNEQFF,TGTGCCAGCAGCAGTCAGGGGGCGTACAATGAGCAGTTCTTC
TRBJ2-7,TRBV5-4,NA,NA,CASSEEKRPYEQYF,TGTGCCAGCAGCGAGGAAAAGCGACCCTACGAGCAGTACTTC
TRBJ1-2,TRBV28,NA,NA,CASTLRDHRGYTF,TGTGCCAGCACTCTGAGGGATCACCGTGGCTACACCTTC
TRBJ2-5,TRBV1,NA,once,CTPSGSETQYF,TGCACACCAAGCGGGAGTGAGACCCAGTACTTC
TRBJ1-1,TRBV24-1,NA,NA,CATSDQFNQGFDTEAFF,TGTGCCACCAGTGATCAATTTAACCAGGGTTTCGACACTGAAGCTTTCTTT
TRBJ1-2,TRBV3-1/TRBV3-2,NA,few,CASSPPRVLNYGYTF,TGTGCCAGCAGCCCACCCCGAGTGCTAAACTATGGCTACACCTTC
TRBJ2-7,TRBV5-4,TRBD1,few,CASSSPDRGAHEQYF,TGTGCCAGCAGCTCCCCAGACAGGGGCGCCCACGAGCAGTACTTC
TRBJ1-5,TRBV3-1/TRBV3-2,NA,few,CASSQGAGEQPQHF,TGTGCCAGCAGCCAAGGCGCAGGGGAACAGCCCCAGCATTTT
TRBJ2-4,TRBV18,TRBD1,NA,CASSPPGNGQENIQYF,TGTGCCAGCTCACCGCCGGGGAACGGACAGGAAAACATTCAGTACTTC
TRBJ1-6,TRBV27,NA,NA,CASSFRAVNSPLHF,TGTGCCAGCAGTTTCAGGGCCGTTAATTCACCCCTCCACTTT
TRBJ2-7,TRBV13,NA,NA,CASSFRGLDYEQYF,TGTGCCAGCAGCTTTAGAGGCTTAGACTACGAGCAGTACTTC
TRBJ1-4,TRBV28,NA,NA,CASSSSRGPTNEKLFF,TGTGCCAGCAGTTCCTCCAGGGGCCCAACTAATGAAAAACTGTTTTTT
TRBJ2-1,TRBV30,TRBD1,NA,CAWSSTGYNEQFF,TGTGCCTGGAGTTCGACAGGGTACAATGAGCAGTTCTTC
TRBJ2-1,TRBV7-7,NA,NA,CASSLGEYNEQFF,TGTGCTAGCAGCCTCGGGGAGTACAATGAGCAGTTCTTC
TRBJ1-3,TRBV30,NA,NA,CAWSAVHDSGNTIYF,TGTGCCTGGAGTGCGGTTCATGACTCTGGAAACACCATATATTTT
TRBJ2-1,TRBV3-1/TRBV3-2,TRBD2,once,CASSQHGLAGANINEQFF,TGTGCCAGCAGCCAACACGGACTAGCGGGAGCTAACATCAATGAGCAGTTCTTC
TRBJ1-5,TRBV20-1,NA,NA,CSAETEPQHF,TGCAGTGCCGAAACGGAGCCCCAGCATTTT
TRBJ2-3,TRBV7-2,TRBD1,NA,CASSRDRGTDTQYF,TGTGCCAGCAGCCGGGACAGGGGGACAGATACGCAGTATTTT
TRBJ1-6,TRBV27,NA,NA,CASSLLSRDSPLHF,TGTGCCAGCAGTTTATTATCCAGGGATTCACCCCTCCACTTT
TRBJ2-1,TRBV28,TRBD2,NA,CASSSPTSGRVYNEQFF,TGTGCCAGCAGTTCTCCGACTAGCGGGAGAGTCTACAATGAGCAGTTCTTC
TRBJ2-7,TRBV29-1,TRBD2,NA,CSVFFGTSGNYEQYF,TGCAGCGTTTTCTTTGGGACTAGCGGAAATTACGAGCAGTACTTC